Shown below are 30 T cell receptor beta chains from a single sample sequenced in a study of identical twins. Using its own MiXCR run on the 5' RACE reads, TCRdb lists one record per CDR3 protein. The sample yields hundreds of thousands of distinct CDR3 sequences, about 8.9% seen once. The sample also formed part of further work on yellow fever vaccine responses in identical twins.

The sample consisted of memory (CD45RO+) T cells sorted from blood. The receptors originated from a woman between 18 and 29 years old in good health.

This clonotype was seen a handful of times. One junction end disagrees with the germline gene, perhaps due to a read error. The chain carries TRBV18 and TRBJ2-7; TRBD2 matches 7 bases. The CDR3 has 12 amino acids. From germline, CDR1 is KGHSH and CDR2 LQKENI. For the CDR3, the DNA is TGCCCCAGCTCACGGGACTACTACGAGCAGTACTTC. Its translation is CPSSRDYYEQYF.

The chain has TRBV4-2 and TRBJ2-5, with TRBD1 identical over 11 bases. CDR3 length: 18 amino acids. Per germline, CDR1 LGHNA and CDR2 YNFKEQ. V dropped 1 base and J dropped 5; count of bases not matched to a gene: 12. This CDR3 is CASSQAQGTGGGRETQYF. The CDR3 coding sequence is TGTGCCAGCAGCCAAGCCCAAGGGACAGGGGGTGGTCGTGAGACCCAGTACTTC.

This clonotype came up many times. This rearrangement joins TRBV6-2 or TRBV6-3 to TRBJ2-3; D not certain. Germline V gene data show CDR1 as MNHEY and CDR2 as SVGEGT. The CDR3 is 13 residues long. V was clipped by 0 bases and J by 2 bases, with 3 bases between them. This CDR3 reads CASSYSSTDTQYF. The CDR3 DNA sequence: TGTGCCAGCAGTTACTCATCCACAGATACGCAGTATTTT.

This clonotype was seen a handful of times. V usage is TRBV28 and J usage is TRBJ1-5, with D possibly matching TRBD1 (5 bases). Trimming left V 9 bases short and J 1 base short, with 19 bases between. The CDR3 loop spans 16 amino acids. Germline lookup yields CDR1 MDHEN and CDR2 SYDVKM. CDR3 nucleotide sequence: TGTGCCAGTAAACCCCAGGGAGGGAAGAGCAATCAGCCCCAGCATTTT. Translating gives CASKPQGGKSNQPQHF.

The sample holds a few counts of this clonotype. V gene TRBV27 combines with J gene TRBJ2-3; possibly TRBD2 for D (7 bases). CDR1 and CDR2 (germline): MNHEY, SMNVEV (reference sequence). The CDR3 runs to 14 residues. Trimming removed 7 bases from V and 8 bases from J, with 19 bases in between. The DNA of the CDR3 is TGTGCCAGCACCCAGCGAGGGGGGAGGGGTACGCAGTATTTT. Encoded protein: CASTQRGGRGTQYF.

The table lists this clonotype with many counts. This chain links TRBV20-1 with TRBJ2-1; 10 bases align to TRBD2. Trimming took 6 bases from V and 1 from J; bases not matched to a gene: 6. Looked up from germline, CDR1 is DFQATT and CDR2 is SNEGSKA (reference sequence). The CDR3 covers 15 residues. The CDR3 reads CSAPKTSGSYNEQFF. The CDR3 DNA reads TGCAGTGCACCAAAGACTAGCGGGTCCTACAATGAGCAGTTCTTC.

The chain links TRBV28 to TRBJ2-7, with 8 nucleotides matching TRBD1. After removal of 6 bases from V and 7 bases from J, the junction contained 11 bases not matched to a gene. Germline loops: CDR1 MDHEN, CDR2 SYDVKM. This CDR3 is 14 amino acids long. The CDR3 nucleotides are TGTGCCAGCAGCCTCAGGGGGCCGAAGTGGGAGCAGTACTTC. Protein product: CASSLRGPKWEQYF.

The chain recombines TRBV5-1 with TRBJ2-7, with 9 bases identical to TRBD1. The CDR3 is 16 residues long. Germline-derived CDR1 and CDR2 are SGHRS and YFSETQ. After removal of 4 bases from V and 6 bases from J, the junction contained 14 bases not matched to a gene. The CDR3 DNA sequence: TGCGCCAGCAGCCCGCCGCCGGGACAGGGTAGGTCCGAGCAGTACTTC. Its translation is CASSPPPGQGRSEQYF. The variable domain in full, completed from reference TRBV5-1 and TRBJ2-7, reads KAGVTQTPRYLIKTRGQQVTLSCSPISGHRSVSWYQQTPGQGLQFLFEYFSETQRNKGNFPGRFSGRQFSNSRSEMNVSTLELGDSALYLCASSPPPGQGRSEQYFGPGTRLTVT.

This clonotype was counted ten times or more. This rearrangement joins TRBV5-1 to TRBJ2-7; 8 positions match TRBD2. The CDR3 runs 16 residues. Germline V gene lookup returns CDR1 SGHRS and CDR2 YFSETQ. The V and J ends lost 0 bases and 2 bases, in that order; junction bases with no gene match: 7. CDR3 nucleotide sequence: TGCGCCAGCAGCTTGGGGGGCACTAGCGGAGCCTACGAGCAGTACTTC. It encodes CASSLGGTSGAYEQYF.

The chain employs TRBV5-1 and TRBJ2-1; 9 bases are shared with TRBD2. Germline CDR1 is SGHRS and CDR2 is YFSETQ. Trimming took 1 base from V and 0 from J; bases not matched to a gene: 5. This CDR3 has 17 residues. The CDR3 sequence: CASSLILAGSSYNEQFF. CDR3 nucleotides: TGCGCCAGCAGCTTGATTCTAGCGGGAAGCTCCTACAATGAGCAGTTCTTC.

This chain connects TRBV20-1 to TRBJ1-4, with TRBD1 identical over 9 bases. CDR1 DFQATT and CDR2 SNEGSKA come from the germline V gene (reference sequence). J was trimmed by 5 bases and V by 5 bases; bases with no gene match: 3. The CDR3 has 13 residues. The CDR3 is CSALQGANEKLFF. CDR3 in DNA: TGCAGTGCTTTACAGGGGGCGAATGAAAAACTGTTTTTT.

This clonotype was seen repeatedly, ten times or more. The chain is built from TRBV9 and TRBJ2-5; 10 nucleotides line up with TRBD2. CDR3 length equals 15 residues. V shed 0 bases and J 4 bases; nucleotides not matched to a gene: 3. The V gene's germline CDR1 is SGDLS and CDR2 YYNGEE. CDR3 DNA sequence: TGTGCCAGCAGCGTAGAACTAGCGGGGATAGAGACCCAGTACTTC. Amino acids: CASSVELAGIETQYF.

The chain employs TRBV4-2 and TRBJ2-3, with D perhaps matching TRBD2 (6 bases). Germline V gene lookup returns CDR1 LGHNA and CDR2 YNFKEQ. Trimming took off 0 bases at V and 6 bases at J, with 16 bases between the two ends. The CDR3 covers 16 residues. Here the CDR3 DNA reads TGTGCCAGCAGCCAAGATGGGGGGAGCGGCGGGGATACGCAGTATTTT. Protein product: CASSQDGGSGGDTQYF.

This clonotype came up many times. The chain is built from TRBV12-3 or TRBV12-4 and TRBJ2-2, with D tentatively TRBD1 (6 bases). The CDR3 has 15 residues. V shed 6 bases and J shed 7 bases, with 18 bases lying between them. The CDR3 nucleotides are TGTGCCAGCAGCCCCAATAGGGGGAAAAACGGGGAGCTGTTTTTT. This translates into CASSPNRGKNGELFF.

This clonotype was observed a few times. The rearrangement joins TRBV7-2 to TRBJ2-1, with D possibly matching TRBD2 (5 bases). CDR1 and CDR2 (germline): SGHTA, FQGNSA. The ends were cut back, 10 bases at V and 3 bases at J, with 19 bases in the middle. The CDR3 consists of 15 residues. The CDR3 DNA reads TGTGCCATCACACCCCCTAGCAGAATCTACAATGAGCAGTTCTTC. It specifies CAITPPSRIYNEQFF.

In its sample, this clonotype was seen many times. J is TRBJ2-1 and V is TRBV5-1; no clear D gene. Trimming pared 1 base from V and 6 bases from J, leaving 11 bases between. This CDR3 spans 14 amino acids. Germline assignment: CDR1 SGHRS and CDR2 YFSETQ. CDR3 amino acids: CASSLPSKGNEQFF. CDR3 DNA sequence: TGCGCCAGCAGCTTGCCCTCCAAGGGCAATGAGCAGTTCTTC.

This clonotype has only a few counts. CDR3 DNA sequence: TGTGCCAGCAGTTACTTTTACAATGAGCAGTTCTTC. Translating it yields CASSYFYNEQFF. The chain combines TRBV6-6 with TRBJ2-1; D call uncertain. Germline V gives CDR1 MNHNY, CDR2 SVGAGI (reference sequence). The germline V and J ends were trimmed by 1 base and 4 bases, with 2 bases remaining between them. This CDR3 has 12 residues.

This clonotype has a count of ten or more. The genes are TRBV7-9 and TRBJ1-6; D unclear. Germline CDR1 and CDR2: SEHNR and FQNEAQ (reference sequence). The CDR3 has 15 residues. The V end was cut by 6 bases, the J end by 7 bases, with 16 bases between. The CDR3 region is CASSRISSQNSPLHF. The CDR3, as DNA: TGTGCCAGCAGTCGGATAAGTAGCCAAAATTCACCCCTCCACTTT. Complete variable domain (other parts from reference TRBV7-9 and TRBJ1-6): DTGVSQNPRHKITKRGQNVTFRCDPISEHNRLYWYRQTLGQGPEFLTYFQNEAQLEKSRLLSDRFSAERPKGSFSTLEIQRTEQGDSAMYLCASSRISSQNSPLHFGNGTRLTVT.

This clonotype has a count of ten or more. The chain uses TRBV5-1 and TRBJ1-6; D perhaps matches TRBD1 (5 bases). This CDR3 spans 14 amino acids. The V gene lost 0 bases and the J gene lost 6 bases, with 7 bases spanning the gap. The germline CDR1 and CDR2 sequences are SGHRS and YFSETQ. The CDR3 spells CASSLGQGNSPLHF. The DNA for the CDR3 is TGCGCCAGCAGCTTGGGGCAGGGTAATTCACCCCTCCACTTT.

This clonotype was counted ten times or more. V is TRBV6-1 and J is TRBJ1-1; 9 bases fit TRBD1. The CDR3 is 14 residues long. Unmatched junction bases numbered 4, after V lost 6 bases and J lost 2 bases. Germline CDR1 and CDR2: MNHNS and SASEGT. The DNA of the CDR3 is TGTGCCAGCAGAAGACAGGGGGGCAACACTGAAGCTTTCTTT. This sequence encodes CASRRQGGNTEAFF.

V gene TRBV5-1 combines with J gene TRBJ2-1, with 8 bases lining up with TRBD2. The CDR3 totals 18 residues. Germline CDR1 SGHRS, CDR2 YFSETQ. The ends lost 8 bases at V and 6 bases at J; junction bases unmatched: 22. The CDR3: CARSYGSWLGGGPNEQFF. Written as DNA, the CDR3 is TGCGCCAGGTCGTACGGAAGTTGGCTTGGCGGGGGGCCCAATGAGCAGTTCTTC.

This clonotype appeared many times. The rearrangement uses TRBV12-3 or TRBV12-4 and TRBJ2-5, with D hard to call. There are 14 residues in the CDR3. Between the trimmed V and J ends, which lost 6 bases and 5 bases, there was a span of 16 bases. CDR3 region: CASSRPGYFETQYF. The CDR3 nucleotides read TGTGCCAGCAGCCGACCCGGTTACTTCGAGACCCAGTACTTC.

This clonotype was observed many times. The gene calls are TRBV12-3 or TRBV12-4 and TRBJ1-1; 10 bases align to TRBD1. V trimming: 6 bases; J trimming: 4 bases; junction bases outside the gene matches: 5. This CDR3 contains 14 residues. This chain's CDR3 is CASRRTGGGTEAFF. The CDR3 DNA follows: TGTGCCAGCAGGCGGACAGGGGGAGGCACTGAAGCTTTCTTT.

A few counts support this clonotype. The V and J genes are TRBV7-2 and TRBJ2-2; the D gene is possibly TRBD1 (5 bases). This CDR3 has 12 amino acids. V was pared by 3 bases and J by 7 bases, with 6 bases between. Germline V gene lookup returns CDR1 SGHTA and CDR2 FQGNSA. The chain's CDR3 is CASSLDIGELFF. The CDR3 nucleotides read TGTGCCAGCAGCTTGGACATCGGGGAGCTGTTTTTT.

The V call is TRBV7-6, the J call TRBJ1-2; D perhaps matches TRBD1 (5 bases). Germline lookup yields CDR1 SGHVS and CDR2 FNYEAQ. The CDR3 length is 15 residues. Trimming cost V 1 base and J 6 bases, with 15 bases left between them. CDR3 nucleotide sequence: TGTGCCAGCAGCTTAGGAGGGGATGTGTTAGATGGCTACACCTTC. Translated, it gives CASSLGGDVLDGYTF.

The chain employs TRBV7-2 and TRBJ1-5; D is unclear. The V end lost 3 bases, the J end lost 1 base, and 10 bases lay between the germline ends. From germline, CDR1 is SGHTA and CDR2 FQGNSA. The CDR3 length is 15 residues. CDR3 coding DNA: TGTGCCAGCAGCTTTAGCCGAGGGAGCAATCAGCCCCAGCATTTT. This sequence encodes CASSFSRGSNQPQHF. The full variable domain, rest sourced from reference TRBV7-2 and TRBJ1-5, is GAGVSQSPSNKVTEKGKDVELRCDPISGHTALYWYRQSLGQGLEFLIYFQGNSAPDKSGLPSDRFSAERTGGSVSTLTIQRTQQEDSAVYLCASSFSRGSNQPQHFGDGTRLSIL.

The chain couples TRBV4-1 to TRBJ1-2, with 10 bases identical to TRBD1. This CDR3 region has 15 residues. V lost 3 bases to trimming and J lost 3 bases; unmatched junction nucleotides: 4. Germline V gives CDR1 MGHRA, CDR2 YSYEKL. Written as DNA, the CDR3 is TGCGCCAGCAGCCACCCCGGGACAGGGGACTATGGCTACACCTTC. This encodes CASSHPGTGDYGYTF.

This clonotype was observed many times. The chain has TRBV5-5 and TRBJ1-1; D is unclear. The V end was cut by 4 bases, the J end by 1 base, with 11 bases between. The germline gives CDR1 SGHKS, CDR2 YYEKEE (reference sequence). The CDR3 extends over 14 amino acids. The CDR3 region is CASSPGIPNTEAFF. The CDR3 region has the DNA TGTGCCAGCAGCCCGGGGATTCCGAACACTGAAGCTTTCTTT.

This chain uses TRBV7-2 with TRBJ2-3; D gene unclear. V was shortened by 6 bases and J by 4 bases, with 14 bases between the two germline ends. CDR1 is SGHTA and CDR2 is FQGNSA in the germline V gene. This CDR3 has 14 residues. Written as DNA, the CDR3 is TGTGCCAGCAGTCCCCAGCGTTATTCAGATACGCAGTATTTT. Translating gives CASSPQRYSDTQYF. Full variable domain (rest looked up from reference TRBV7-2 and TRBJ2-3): GAGVSQSPSNKVTEKGKDVELRCDPISGHTALYWYRQSLGQGLEFLIYFQGNSAPDKSGLPSDRFSAERTGGSVSTLTIQRTQQEDSAVYLCASSPQRYSDTQYFGPGTRLTVL.

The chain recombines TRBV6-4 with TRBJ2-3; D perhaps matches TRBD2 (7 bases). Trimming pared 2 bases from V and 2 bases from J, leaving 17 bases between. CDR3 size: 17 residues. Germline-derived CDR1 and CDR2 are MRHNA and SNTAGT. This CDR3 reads CASSDISGGGPTDTQYF. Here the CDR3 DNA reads TGTGCCAGCAGTGACATTTCTGGGGGGGGCCCCACAGATACGCAGTATTTT.